This T cell receptor (beta chain) originates from a study of control samples from healthy donors and cancer patients. The germline V and J ends were trimmed by 1 base and 7 bases, with 11 bases remaining between them. Germline CDR1 and CDR2: MNHNS and SASEGT. This CDR3 has 15 amino acids. The repertoire was sequenced with immunoSEQ multiplex PCR; TCRdb's copy has only in-frame clones and lacks some. The table includes 140,000 or so clones, roughly nine tenths detected once. The chain joins TRBV6-1 to TRBJ1-6; D ambiguous. The sequence derives from a young man in good health. The material sequenced was blood. The DNA of the CDR3 is TGTGCCAGCAGTGAAGTGATAGGGCGCAATTCACCCCTCCACTTT. Its translation is CASSEVIGRNSPLHF.